A single sample is the source of the 27 T cell receptor beta chains below, sequenced in a study of T cell repertoires in cytomegalovirus infection. TCRdb used MiXCR to reprocess the reads, holding one entry per CDR3 protein. This table has 300,000 to 400,000 distinct CDR3 sequences, 25% to 35% appearing once. Their specific antigens are unknown. The starting material was cultured PBMCs, obtained from culture after CMV antigen stimulation. The receptors come from a human donor in good health (CMV status not recorded). Some clones in this sample may be carry-over from other donors' samples.

CDR3 sequence (DNA): TGTGCCAGCAGCCGGACAGGGGCAGATACGCAGTATTTT. Translation: CASSRTGADTQYF. The rearrangement uses TRBV7-3 and TRBJ2-3; 9 bases fit TRBD1. J lost 4 bases, V lost 5 bases, and 1 base had no gene match. CDR1 is SGHTA, CDR2 FQGTGA, per germline. The CDR3 is made up of 13 amino acids.

This clonotype has at least ten counts. DNA of the CDR3: TGTGCCAGCAGCCTGGACAGCTATAATTCACCCCTCCACTTT. Translation: CASSLDSYNSPLHF. This rearrangement joins TRBV7-8 to TRBJ1-6, with a possible D match to TRBD1 (6 bases). CDR1 and CDR2 (germline): SGHVS, FQNEAQ. Trimming stripped 5 bases from V and 3 bases from J, with 8 bases between. The CDR3 sequence is 14 residues long.

This clonotype was seen a handful of times. The chain carries TRBV7-8 and TRBJ1-5; D gene uncertain. The germline V and J ends were trimmed by 1 base and 1 base, with 14 bases remaining between them. The CDR3 totals 17 residues. Germline CDR1 and CDR2: SGHVS and FQNEAQ. The CDR3, as DNA: TGTGCCAGCAGCTTAGGGTCCACAGATTGGAGCAATCAGCCCCAGCATTTT. Translating it yields CASSLGSTDWSNQPQHF.

The chain links TRBV20-1 to TRBJ1-2, with 8 nucleotides matching TRBD1. Germline V gives CDR1 DFQATT, CDR2 SNEGSKA (reference sequence). The length of the CDR3 is 15 residues. V shed 0 bases and J 3 bases; nucleotides not matched to a gene: 6. The DNA for the CDR3 is TGCAGTGCTAGAGATCGGGGCAGGGGGCACTATGGCTACACCTTC. Amino acid sequence: CSARDRGRGHYGYTF.

This clonotype occurred many times. This chain links TRBV7-8 with TRBJ2-5; tentative D call: TRBD2 (6 bases). The CDR3 has 17 amino acids. Per germline, CDR1 SGHVS and CDR2 FQNEAQ. Trimming removed 5 bases from V and 0 bases from J, with 19 bases in between. CDR3 nucleotide sequence: TGTGCCAGCAGCGCCCCCGGGGGATACGGTAACCAAGAGACCCAGTACTTC. It yields the protein CASSAPGGYGNQETQYF.

The rearrangement uses TRBV12-3 or TRBV12-4 and TRBJ1-2; weak D call: TRBD1 (6 bases). The CDR3 consists of 14 residues. V lost 3 bases and J 8 bases, leaving 16 bases between the germline ends. The CDR3 nucleotides read TGTGCCAGCAGTTTGGCGGCACAGGGTGGCGGCTACACCTTC. It codes for CASSLAAQGGGYTF.

In this sample, this clonotype turned up a few times. V and J are TRBV6-2 or TRBV6-3 and TRBJ2-5; 9 nucleotides align to TRBD1. This CDR3 contains 13 residues. With 6 bases clipped from V and 3 bases from J, the junction kept 2 bases outside the gene matches. The germline gives CDR1 MNHEY, CDR2 SVGEGT. CDR3 sequence (DNA): TGTGCCAGCAGGCGGACAGGGGAAGAGACCCAGTACTTC. Residues: CASRRTGEETQYF.

The chain employs TRBV7-8 and TRBJ1-5, with a weak D call TRBD1 (5 bases). V was pared by 4 bases and J by 4 bases, with 14 bases between. Germline CDR1 SGHVS, CDR2 FQNEAQ. The CDR3 totals 15 residues. This CDR3 is CASSSRAEGNQPQHF. The CDR3 region has the DNA TGTGCCAGCAGCTCCAGGGCCGAGGGGAATCAGCCCCAGCATTTT.

The table lists this clonotype with a few counts. The chain recombines TRBV7-3 with TRBJ2-1; 9 bases are shared with TRBD2. CDR3 size: 15 residues. V was pared by 5 bases and J by 7 bases, with 9 bases of the junction left unmatched. CDR1 is SGHTA, CDR2 FQGTGA, per germline. CDR3 amino acids: CASSLGSGRANEQFF. The CDR3, as DNA: TGTGCCAGCAGCCTCGGTAGCGGGAGAGCGAATGAGCAGTTCTTC.

In its sample, this clonotype was seen a few times. The rearrangement uses TRBV25-1 and TRBJ1-2, with 7 positions matching TRBD1. The CDR3 is 13 residues long. With 5 bases clipped from V and 8 bases from J, the junction kept 8 bases outside the gene matches. Germline-derived CDR1 and CDR2 are MGHDK and SYGVNS. The CDR3 reads CASSFGQALGYTF. CDR3 sequence (DNA): TGTGCCAGCAGTTTCGGACAGGCCCTCGGCTACACCTTC.

In its sample, this clonotype was seen a few times. The rearrangement joins TRBV19 to TRBJ1-5; D is unclear. The CDR3 totals 14 residues. V lost 4 bases and J 7 bases, leaving 14 bases between the germline ends. CDR1 is LNHDA, CDR2 SQIVND, per germline (reference sequence). The CDR3 coding sequence is TGTGCCAGTAGTAAGATAGGCGGGGTCCAGCCCCAGCATTTT. This gives the protein CASSKIGGVQPQHF.

V is TRBV20-1 and J is TRBJ1-2; no definite D call. CDR3 size: 14 residues. In germline, CDR1 is DFQATT, CDR2 SNEGSKA (reference sequence). Trimming took off 0 bases at V and 0 bases at J, with 8 bases between the two ends. This chain's CDR3 is CSARDGSTNYGYTF. In nucleotides, the CDR3 is TGCAGTGCTAGAGATGGGAGTACTAACTATGGCTACACCTTC.

This clonotype was observed many times. CDR3 coding DNA: TGTGCCAGCAGCTTGTTTCCCACCCCTGACACTGAAGCTTTCTTT. Its translation: CASSLFPTPDTEAFF. The chain carries TRBV7-2 and TRBJ1-1; D gene ambiguous. The CDR3 has 15 residues. The V gene lost 3 bases and the J gene lost 3 bases, with 14 bases spanning the gap. Germline V gene sequence: CDR1 SGHTA, CDR2 FQGNSA.

The chain has TRBV29-1 and TRBJ2-1, with 7 bases matching TRBD2. Trimming at V came to 5 bases and at J to 10 bases, leaving 11 bases not matched to a gene. From germline, CDR1 is SQVTM and CDR2 ANQGSEA. This CDR3 has 13 residues. The CDR3 coding sequence is TGCAGCGTTCCCCCCAACTCCGGGAGGGAGCAGTTCTTC. This translates into CSVPPNSGREQFF.

This clonotype has a handful of counts. The gene calls are TRBV6-1 and TRBJ2-7; 7 bases are shared with TRBD1. CDR3 length: 13 amino acids. Germline V gene data show CDR1 as MNHNS and CDR2 as SASEGT. V trimming: 5 bases; J trimming: 4 bases; junction bases outside the gene matches: 5. In nucleotides, the CDR3 is TGTGCCAGCAGTACAGGGACAGAGTACGAGCAGTACTTC. This gives the protein CASSTGTEYEQYF.

At least ten counts were recorded for this clonotype. This rearrangement joins TRBV12-3 or TRBV12-4 to TRBJ2-7, with D hard to call. CDR3 length equals 12 residues. Trimming shortened V by 1 base and J by 2 bases, and 3 bases separated the two germline ends. The CDR3 DNA reads TGTGCCAGCAGTTTAGGAACCTACGAGCAGTACTTC. This translates into CASSLGTYEQYF.

The CDR3 loop is CASSGWTGVAFF. CDR3 DNA: TGTGCCAGCAGTGGGTGGACAGGGGTAGCTTTCTTT. The chain joins TRBV28 to TRBJ1-1; TRBD1 matches at 9 bases. V shed 5 bases and J 10 bases; nucleotides not matched to a gene: 5. CDR3 size: 12 residues. Germline V gene data show CDR1 as MDHEN and CDR2 as SYDVKM.

This clonotype was observed a handful of times. This chain uses TRBV15 with TRBJ2-1; D uncertain. Germline loops: CDR1 LNHNV, CDR2 YYDKDF (reference sequence). This CDR3 region has 14 residues. V was trimmed by 7 bases and J by 10 bases, leaving 20 bases between them. Here the CDR3 reads CATTAPDRTVEQFF. The DNA for the CDR3 is TGTGCCACCACCGCCCCTGACCGAACAGTGGAGCAGTTCTTC.

The rearrangement links TRBV7-9 to TRBJ2-3; 9 bases align to TRBD2. V shed 5 bases, J shed 2 bases, and the junction held 14 bases outside the gene matches. The CDR3 extends over 18 amino acids. Germline V CDR1 and CDR2: SEHNR, FQNEAQ (reference sequence). The CDR3: CASSPWRGGRAFTDTQYF. CDR3 nucleotides: TGTGCCAGCAGCCCTTGGAGGGGCGGGAGGGCCTTCACAGATACGCAGTATTTT.

This clonotype has a count of ten or more. The chain recombines TRBV7-8 with TRBJ2-4; 10 nucleotides agree with TRBD1. The CDR3 contains 17 residues. Germline V gene sequence: CDR1 SGHVS, CDR2 FQNEAQ. V trimming: 1 base; J trimming: 2 bases; junction bases outside the gene matches: 5. As DNA, the CDR3 is TGTGCCAGCAGCTTAGACGGACAGGGGGGATCCAAAAACATTCAGTACTTC. It translates to CASSLDGQGGSKNIQYF.

CDR3 DNA: TGTGCCAGCAGCTTAGAGGGTTTTCTTAGCAATCAGCCCCAGCATTTT. Translation gives CASSLEGFLSNQPQHF. This chain connects TRBV7-8 to TRBJ1-5; no definite D call. CDR1 and CDR2 from the germline V gene are SGHVS and FQNEAQ. This CDR3 is 16 amino acids long. V was trimmed by 1 base and J by 0 bases, leaving 10 bases between them.

The sample holds a few counts of this clonotype. The J gene is TRBJ1-6, the V gene TRBV5-6; 9 bases map to TRBD1. After removal of 5 bases from V and 10 bases from J, the junction contained 4 bases not matched to a gene. From germline, CDR1 is SGHDT and CDR2 YYEEEE. This CDR3 is built from 13 residues. The CDR3 is CASSDTGGSPLHF. CDR3 bases: TGTGCCAGCAGTGATACAGGGGGCTCACCCCTCCACTTT.

This clonotype was seen at least ten times. The rearrangement links TRBV7-9 to TRBJ1-5, with no clear D. Trimming left V 3 bases short and J 0 bases short, with 15 bases between. CDR1 is SEHNR, CDR2 FQNEAQ, per germline (reference sequence). This CDR3 is 17 amino acids long. CDR3 sequence (DNA): TGTGCCAGCAGCTTCAGCATGATGGGGTTTAGCAATCAGCCCCAGCATTTT. This encodes CASSFSMMGFSNQPQHF.

The CDR3 nucleotides read TGTGCCAGCAGTAGGAAGGGCATATCACCCCTCCACTTT. Protein sequence: CASSRKGISPLHF. V usage is TRBV12-3 or TRBV12-4 and J usage is TRBJ1-6; no reliable D call. Trimming pared 5 bases from V and 10 bases from J, leaving 12 bases between. There are 13 residues in the CDR3.

CDR3 in amino acids: CATTGGNYEQYF. For the CDR3, the DNA is TGTGCCACCACGGGGGGCAACTACGAGCAGTACTTC. The chain carries TRBV19 and TRBJ2-7; possibly TRBD2 for D (7 bases). This CDR3 region has 12 residues. Germline V lookup: CDR1 LNHDA, CDR2 SQIVND (reference sequence). The V end lost 10 bases, the J end lost 3 bases, and 13 bases lay between the germline ends.

The genes are TRBV12-3 or TRBV12-4 and TRBJ1-2, with D tentatively TRBD1 (5 bases). The ends were cut back, 6 bases at V and 8 bases at J, with 16 bases in the middle. The CDR3 extends over 13 amino acids. As DNA, the CDR3 is TGTGCCAGCAGGTACGGGACGTCGAGGGGCTACACCTTC. Translating it yields CASRYGTSRGYTF.

This chain uses TRBV7-4 with TRBJ1-6; D may be TRBD1 (5 bases). Germline loops: CDR1 SGHVT, CDR2 SQSDAQ. CDR3 size: 14 residues. V shed 4 bases and J shed 8 bases, with 12 bases lying between them. The CDR3 nucleotides read TGTGCCAGCAGCTGGGCAAAAGGGGATTCACCCCTCCACTTT. Protein sequence: CASSWAKGDSPLHF.